The 10 T cell receptor beta chains listed next were all sequenced from one sample in a study of blood T cell repertoires in COVID-19 (dated by TCRdb to 2020 to 2022). The method was the immunoSEQ multiplex PCR assay. Not all clones reach the TCRdb copy of this immuneACCESS table, which keeps in-frame sequences only. Checked studies attribute under half of the gap to unresolved V genes and leave the rest unexplained. This sample comprises approximately 330,000 clones, approximately 89% of them detected only once. The ten top clones hold roughly a tenth of the sample. The specimen sequenced was PBMCs or T cells enriched from blood (not recorded which). The receptors were sampled from a woman between 25 and 40 years old who had recovered from COVID-19.

This rearrangement joins TRBV28 to TRBJ2-3; 11 nucleotides agree with TRBD2. In germline, CDR1 is MDHEN, CDR2 SYDVKM. This CDR3 comprises 18 residues. The V gene end was trimmed by 6 bases and the J gene end by 0 bases; junction bases not matched to a gene: 11. The CDR3 loop is CASSRYGTSGLSTDTQYF. DNA of the CDR3: TGTGCCAGCAGCCGCTACGGGACTAGCGGCCTGAGCACAGATACGCAGTATTTT.

The chain combines TRBV27 with TRBJ2-3; 8 bases are a match to TRBD1. CDR3 length: 15 amino acids. V was clipped by 2 bases and J by 7 bases; unmatched bases: 8. Germline-derived CDR1 and CDR2 are MNHEY and SMNVEV (reference sequence). CDR3 loop: CASSLGFQGANTQYF. CDR3 bases: TGTGCCAGCAGTTTAGGTTTTCAGGGGGCAAATACGCAGTATTTT.

The chain uses TRBV7-3 and TRBJ1-2; D might be TRBD1 (6 bases). Trimming cost V 0 bases and J 4 bases, with 12 bases left between them. The CDR3 is 15 amino acids. The germline V gene encodes CDR1 SGHTA and CDR2 FQGTGA. CDR3 residues: CASSLTAGVGYGYTF. Here the CDR3 DNA reads TGTGCCAGCAGCTTAACGGCAGGGGTCGGCTATGGCTACACCTTC.

The J gene is TRBJ1-1, the V gene TRBV4-3; D is undetermined. Trimming removed 4 bases at V and 3 bases at J, with 12 bases between. CDR1 and CDR2 (germline): LGHNA, YSLEER. There are 14 residues in the CDR3. CDR3 loop: CASSPSSGYTEAFF. DNA of the CDR3: TGCGCCAGCAGCCCGTCGAGCGGCTACACTGAAGCTTTCTTT.

The chain carries TRBV7-2 and TRBJ2-1, with a tentative D call TRBD1 (5 bases). The CDR3 is made up of 15 amino acids. V was pared by 1 base and J by 7 bases, with 14 bases between. CDR1 and CDR2 from the germline V gene are SGHTA and FQGNSA. The CDR3 spells CASSLEFGAVNEQFF. Written as DNA, the CDR3 is TGTGCCAGCAGCTTAGAATTTGGGGCCGTGAATGAGCAGTTCTTC.

The chain joins TRBV27 to TRBJ2-7, with a tentative D call TRBD1 (5 bases). Trimming cost V 5 bases and J 4 bases, with 12 bases left between them. In germline, CDR1 is MNHEY, CDR2 SMNVEV (reference sequence). This CDR3 is built from 13 residues. The CDR3 DNA reads as TGTGCCAGCAGTCAAAGGGCAGGGTACGAGCAGTACTTC. Its translation: CASSQRAGYEQYF.

The CDR3 sequence is CAWSVKVEGNSPLHF. The CDR3 coding sequence is TGTGCCTGGAGTGTAAAGGTGGAGGGAAATTCACCCCTCCACTTT. The V and J genes are TRBV30 and TRBJ1-6, with D unresolved. The CDR3 is made up of 15 amino acids. The ends were cut back, 0 bases at V and 7 bases at J, with 13 bases in the middle. Germline CDR1 GTSNPN, CDR2 SVGIG (reference sequence). The complete variable domain, with remaining parts taken from reference TRBV30 and TRBJ1-6, reads SQTIHQWPATLVQPVGSPLSLECTVEGTSNPNLYWYRQAAGRGLQLLFYSVGIGQISSEVPQNLSASRPQDRQFILSSKKLLLSDSGFYLCAWSVKVEGNSPLHFGNGTRLTVT.

This rearrangement joins TRBV19 to TRBJ2-1, with a possible D match to TRBD2 (6 bases). This CDR3 spans 15 amino acids. V was cut by 5 bases and J by 2 bases, with 13 bases left in between. Germline V gene data show CDR1 as LNHDA and CDR2 as SQIVND (reference sequence). The CDR3 spells CASSPSGLPYNEQFF. The CDR3 DNA follows: TGTGCCAGTAGTCCATCGGGACTTCCCTACAATGAGCAGTTCTTC.

J is TRBJ1-1 and V is TRBV6-5; D gene uncertain. V was cut by 0 bases and J by 4 bases, with 12 bases left in between. CDR1 and CDR2 (germline): MNHEY, SVGAGI. The CDR3 contains 15 residues. This chain's CDR3 is CASSYSIGGGTEAFF. CDR3 coding DNA: TGTGCCAGCAGTTACTCTATAGGAGGCGGCACTGAAGCTTTCTTT.

The rearrangement uses TRBV3-1 (or the pseudogene TRBV3-2) and TRBJ2-4, with TRBD2 matching 14 bases. Germline-derived CDR1 and CDR2 are LGHDT and YNNKEL (reference sequence). J gave up 2 bases and V 1 base, and 4 bases lay outside the gene matches. The CDR3 contains 18 residues. The CDR3 here is CASSQGLAGGATKNIQYF. The DNA for the CDR3 is TGTGCCAGCAGCCAAGGACTAGCGGGAGGGGCGACCAAAAACATTCAGTACTTC.